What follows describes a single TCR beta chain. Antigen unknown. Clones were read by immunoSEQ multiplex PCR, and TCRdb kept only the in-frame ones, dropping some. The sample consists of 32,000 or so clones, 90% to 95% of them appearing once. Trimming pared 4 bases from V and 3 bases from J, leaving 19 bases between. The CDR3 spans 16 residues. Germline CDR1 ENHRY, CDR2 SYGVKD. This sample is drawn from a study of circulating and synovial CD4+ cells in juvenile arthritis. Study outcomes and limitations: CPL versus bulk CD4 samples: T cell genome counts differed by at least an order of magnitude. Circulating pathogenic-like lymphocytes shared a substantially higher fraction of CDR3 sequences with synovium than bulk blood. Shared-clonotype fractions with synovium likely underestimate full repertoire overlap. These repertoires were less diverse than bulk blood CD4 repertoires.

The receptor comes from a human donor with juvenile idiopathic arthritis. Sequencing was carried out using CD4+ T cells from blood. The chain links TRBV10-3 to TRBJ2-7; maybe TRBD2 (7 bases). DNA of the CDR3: TGTGCCATCAGTGGGAAACAGGGAGGGGTTGACTACGAGCAGTACTTC. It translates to CAISGKQGGVDYEQYF.